This TCR beta chain stems from a study of CD8 T cells in Susac syndrome. Trimming removed 6 bases at V and 6 bases at J, with 17 bases between. The CDR3 covers 15 residues. Germline CDR1 and CDR2: KGHDR and SFDVKD. Random-hexamer reverse transcription was applied to about 0.5 to 1 ug RNA. TCRdb independently ran MiXCR on the immunoSEQ multiplex PCR reads; one entry per CDR3 protein. The sample records under 200,000 distinct CDR3 sequences, around 94% being singletons. Specimen: CD4+ T cells from PBMCs. The rearrangement links TRBV24-1 to TRBJ2-1; possible D gene TRBD2, 6 bases. The receptor was derived from a human donor with Susac syndrome. The CDR3 sequence is CATSPGLEGGNEQFF. CDR3 coding DNA: TGTGCCACCAGTCCCGGACTGGAGGGTGGCAATGAGCAGTTCTTC.